A selection of T cell receptor beta chains follows, all from one sample in a study of T-cell reconstitution after alpha-beta-depleted transplantation in children. In TCRdb, the PCR reads were re-called with MiXCR into one record per CDR3 protein. The sample lists fewer than 750,000 distinct CDR3 sequences, over 25% occurring once. Material: PBMCs, obtained before TCRalphabeta/CD19-depleted stem cell transplant. These receptors all come from a boy under two years old with Wiskott-Aldrich syndrome, due to receive a stem cell transplant. The CDR3 runs from the conserved cysteine through the conserved F or W. D genes are given only for firm matches. Not all rows give a size; the values are once, few, many and, for expanded clones, a class.

clone_size	v_call	d_call	j_call	cdr3_aa	cdr3_nt
few	TRBV5-1	TRBD2	TRBJ2-1	CASSLRASGSHDEQFF	TGCGCCAGCAGCTTAAGAGCTAGCGGGAGCCACGATGAGCAGTTCTTC
once	TRBV29-1	NA	TRBJ2-1	CSVGRLMGEQFF	TGCAGCGTCGGACGGCTAATGGGTGAGCAGTTCTTC
once	TRBV29-1	TRBD2	TRBJ2-7	CSVAQPAGGGDEQYF	TGCAGCGTAGCCCAACCAGCGGGAGGAGGTGACGAGCAGTACTTC
few	TRBV5-1	NA	TRBJ2-1	CASSQLPGLNEQFF	TGCGCCAGCAGCCAACTCCCAGGGCTTAATGAGCAGTTCTTC
NA	TRBV5-1	NA	TRBJ2-3	CASSGGFGTDTQYF	TGCGCCAGCAGCGGCGGGTTCGGCACAGATACGCAGTATTTT
few	TRBV29-1	TRBD1	TRBJ2-7	CSVEGRTGGTTPYEQYF	TGCAGCGTTGAAGGGAGGACAGGGGGAACGACCCCCTACGAGCAGTACTTC
few	TRBV4-1	TRBD2	TRBJ2-7	CASSLRLAGAGYEQYF	TGCGCCAGCAGCCTCCGACTAGCGGGAGCGGGGTACGAGCAGTACTTC
NA	TRBV5-6	TRBD1	TRBJ2-1	CASSLPGQGNNEQFF	TGTGCCAGCAGCTTGCCGGGACAGGGAAATAATGAGCAGTTCTTC
few	TRBV7-2	NA	TRBJ2-7	CASSLVAGAGEQYF	TGTGCCAGCAGCTTAGTGGCTGGGGCAGGCGAGCAGTACTTC
NA	TRBV12-3/TRBV12-4	TRBD2	TRBJ2-5	CASMLAGGHETQYF	TGTGCCAGCATGCTAGCGGGAGGTCATGAGACCCAGTACTTC
NA	TRBV7-2	TRBD1	TRBJ1-5	CASSPYAGGEQPQHF	TGTGCCAGCAGCCCCTATGCAGGGGGTGAACAGCCCCAGCATTTT
NA	TRBV5-1	TRBD2	TRBJ2-1	CASSFVAGATNEQFF	TGCGCCAGCAGCTTCGTAGCGGGAGCCACAAATGAGCAGTTCTTC
NA	TRBV20-1	NA	TRBJ2-7	CSATDEQYF	TGCAGTGCCACAGACGAGCAGTACTTC
NA	TRBV10-3	NA	TRBJ2-1	CAISESRLPLYNEQFF	TGTGCCATCAGTGAGTCGAGACTTCCGCTCTACAATGAGCAGTTCTTC
few	TRBV7-9	NA	TRBJ2-7	CASSLVAGNEQYF	TGTGCCAGCAGCTTAGTGGCTGGGAACGAGCAGTACTTC
NA	TRBV5-1	NA	TRBJ2-1	CASSARGYNEQFF	TGCGCCAGCAGCGCCCGGGGCTACAATGAGCAGTTCTTC
NA	TRBV6-1	NA	TRBJ1-4	CASSQRQPRGEKLFF	TGTGCCAGCAGTCAGAGACAGCCCCGTGGTGAAAAACTGTTTTTT
NA	TRBV27	NA	TRBJ2-2	CASSIGTYTGELFF	TGTGCCAGCAGTATCGGGACATACACCGGGGAGCTGTTTTTT
many	TRBV5-1	NA	TRBJ2-1	CASSLEGGEQFF	TGCGCCAGCAGCTTGGAGGGAGGTGAGCAGTTCTTC
few	TRBV7-2	NA	TRBJ2-7	CASSLDGRTDVYEQYF	TGTGCCAGCAGCTTAGATGGGCGGACAGATGTGTACGAGCAGTACTTC
few	TRBV10-3	TRBD1	TRBJ2-5	CANRRTGEETQYF	TGTGCCAACCGACGGACAGGGGAGGAGACCCAGTACTTC
NA	TRBV19	NA	TRBJ2-5	CASKKGANQETQYF	TGTGCCAGTAAGAAAGGGGCCAACCAAGAGACCCAGTACTTC
many	TRBV5-1	TRBD1	TRBJ2-5	CASSFGTAQETQYF	TGTGCCAGCAGCTTCGGGACAGCCCAAGAGACCCAGTACTTC
few	TRBV29-1	NA	TRBJ2-5	CSVAFRGETQYF	TGCAGCGTTGCTTTTAGGGGGGAGACCCAGTACTTC
few	TRBV20-1	NA	TRBJ2-1	CSVSGGNYNEQFF	TGCAGTGTGAGTGGGGGGAACTACAATGAGCAGTTCTTC
few	TRBV5-1	NA	TRBJ2-5	CASSSRAKETQYF	TGCGCCAGCAGCTCCAGAGCCAAAGAGACCCAGTACTTC
few	TRBV6-5	TRBD1	TRBJ1-2	CASSYSGTGGKGYTF	TGTGCCAGCAGTTACTCGGGGACAGGGGGAAAAGGCTACACCTTC
NA	TRBV28	NA	TRBJ1-5	CATGLSSQPQHF	TGTGCTACCGGGCTATCTAGTCAGCCCCAGCATTTT
NA	TRBV10-3	NA	TRBJ2-7	CAISEFSGLVYEQYF	TGTGCCATCAGTGAGTTTTCGGGACTGGTTTACGAGCAGTACTTC
NA	TRBV29-1	NA	TRBJ2-3	CSVVLATDTQYF	TGCAGCGTTGTCTTAGCGACAGATACGCAGTATTTT
few	TRBV12-3/TRBV12-4	NA	TRBJ2-2	CASSDGPTGELFF	TGTGCCAGCAGTGACGGACCCACCGGGGAGCTGTTTTTT
NA	TRBV20-1	NA	TRBJ1-5	CSAKSGSNQPQHF	TGCAGTGCTAAGTCAGGGAGCAATCAGCCCCAGCATTTT
NA	TRBV24-1	TRBD2	TRBJ2-1	CATSDPRTSGRDNEQFF	TGTGCCACCAGTGACCCCAGGACTAGCGGGAGGGACAATGAGCAGTTCTTC
few	TRBV20-1	TRBD1	TRBJ2-5	CSAAVGTGGETQYF	TGCAGTGCCGCGGTAGGGACAGGGGGAGAGACCCAGTACTTC
NA	TRBV7-3	TRBD1	TRBJ1-6	CASSSTGTVGSPLHF	TGTGCCAGCAGCTCCACCGGGACAGTGGGATCACCCCTCCACTTT
NA	TRBV20-1	NA	TRBJ2-7	CSASFWVEKEQYF	TGCAGTGCTAGTTTTTGGGTCGAAAAGGAGCAGTACTTC
few	TRBV29-1	TRBD1	TRBJ2-1	CSVRLTGAPNEQFF	TGCAGCGTTCGTTTGACAGGGGCCCCTAATGAGCAGTTCTTC
NA	TRBV20-1	TRBD2	TRBJ2-7	CSAASGTSPLHGYF	TGCAGTGCCGCATCCGGGACTAGCCCTCTTCATGGGTACTTC
few	TRBV6-5	TRBD1	TRBJ1-2	CASRQTGGFLYGYTF	TGTGCCAGCAGGCAGACAGGGGGGTTCCTCTATGGCTACACCTTC
NA	TRBV7-9	NA	TRBJ2-5	CASSISGTWETQYF	TGTGCCAGCAGCATCTCCGGGACCTGGGAGACCCAGTACTTC
few	TRBV5-1	TRBD2	TRBJ2-3	CASSRDYSTQYF	TGCGCCAGCAGCCGGGACTATTCTACGCAGTATTTT
few	TRBV20-1	NA	TRBJ2-1	CSARVWDRNNEQFF	TGCAGTGCTAGAGTTTGGGACCGCAACAATGAGCAGTTCTTC
NA	TRBV28	NA	TRBJ2-5	CASGLPGLGQETQYF	TGTGCCAGCGGGTTACCGGGACTCGGCCAAGAGACCCAGTACTTC
few	TRBV6-1	TRBD1	TRBJ2-7	CASMPRGPTYEQYF	TGTGCCAGCATGCCGAGGGGGCCAACCTACGAGCAGTACTTC
NA	TRBV4-1	NA	TRBJ2-7	CASSQREGVYEQYF	TGCGCCAGCAGCCAAAGGGAGGGGGTCTACGAGCAGTACTTC
NA	TRBV6-2/TRBV6-3	TRBD1	TRBJ1-5	CASSYAGQGHQPQHF	TGTGCCAGCAGTTACGCTGGACAGGGGCATCAGCCCCAGCATTTT
few	TRBV29-1	NA	TRBJ2-3	CSGGRTDTQYF	TGCAGCGGGGGTCGCACAGATACGCAGTATTTT
NA	TRBV12-3/TRBV12-4	TRBD2	TRBJ2-7	CASSLMAGGLPYEQYF	TGTGCCAGCAGTTTGATGGCGGGAGGCCTACCTTACGAGCAGTACTTC
NA	TRBV5-8	NA	TRBJ1-2	CASSFFYGYTF	TGTGCCAGCAGCTTCTTCTATGGCTACACCTTC
NA	TRBV5-1	TRBD1	TRBJ2-3	CASSPGTGGPDTQYF	TGCGCCAGCAGCCCCGGGACAGGGGGCCCAGATACGCAGTATTTT
many	TRBV7-2	NA	TRBJ2-1	CASSQDNEQFF	TGTGCCAGCAGCCAAGACAATGAGCAGTTCTTC
NA	TRBV29-1	NA	TRBJ2-5	CSANEGDYPKETQYF	TGCAGCGCCAATGAGGGGGACTACCCGAAAGAGACCCAGTACTTC
NA	TRBV5-1	NA	TRBJ2-1	CASSSAQLNLHNEQFF	TGCGCCAGCAGCTCGGCCCAGTTAAATCTCCACAATGAGCAGTTCTTC
NA	TRBV5-1	NA	TRBJ1-5	CASSLIPDQPQHF	TGCGCCAGCAGCTTGATTCCGGACCAGCCCCAGCATTTT
NA	TRBV20-1	TRBD1	TRBJ1-1	CSASKSDRPMWAFF	TGCAGTGCTAGTAAGTCGGACAGGCCAATGTGGGCTTTCTTT
few	TRBV5-1	NA	TRBJ2-1	CASNQDWGRNEQFF	TGCGCCAGCAACCAAGACTGGGGGAGGAATGAGCAGTTCTTC
many	TRBV5-1	NA	TRBJ2-7	CASSFDGYEQYF	TGCGCCAGCAGCTTTGATGGCTACGAGCAGTACTTC
NA	TRBV5-1	TRBD2	TRBJ2-7	CASSSGASGTDEQYF	TGCGCCAGCAGCTCTGGGGCTAGCGGGACTGACGAGCAGTACTTC
NA	TRBV5-1	NA	TRBJ2-4	CASSLAGGQQNIQYF	TGCGCCAGCAGCTTGGCCGGGGGGCAACAAAACATTCAGTACTTC
NA	TRBV2	TRBD1	TRBJ1-1	CASLPPRGQGETEAFF	TGTGCCAGCCTGCCCCCTCGTGGACAGGGGGAAACTGAAGCTTTCTTT